These T cell receptor beta chains were read from a single sample in a study of regulatory T cells in long-lasting Graves disease. TCRdb re-analysed the multiplex PCR reads in MiXCR, keeping a single row per CDR3 protein. The data show 310,000 or so distinct CDR3 sequences, 15% to 20% seen once. Specimen: peripheral blood mononuclear cells (PBMCs), collected when the disease was refractory, from a patient treated with antithyroid drugs. The receptors stem from a female donor with Graves disease. Each CDR3 is given with its conserved first and last residue. D genes are given only for firm matches. Clone size is shown for a subset of rows, as once, few, many or a class of expanded clone.

J gene: TRBJ2-7
V gene: TRBV7-9
clone size: NA
D gene: TRBD1
CDR3 DNA: TGTTCCAGCAAGAAACAGGGGTTCGGGGAGCAGTACTTC
CDR3 protein: CSSKKQGFGEQYF

J gene: TRBJ2-5
V gene: TRBV10-3
clone size: many
D gene: NA
CDR3 DNA: TGTGCCATCAGTGCGGGGACGGGAGAAGAGACCCAGTACTTC
CDR3 protein: CAISAGTGEETQYF

J gene: TRBJ2-5
V gene: TRBV5-6
clone size: many
D gene: NA
CDR3 DNA: TGTGCCAGCAGCACGTCAGGGGAAGAGACCCAGTACTTC
CDR3 protein: CASSTSGEETQYF

J gene: TRBJ1-1
V gene: TRBV5-1
clone size: NA
D gene: NA
CDR3 DNA: TGCGCCAGCAGCTTGGTCGCGGGGGCGAATCGCGCTGAAGTTTTCTTT
CDR3 protein: CASSLVAGANRAEVFF

J gene: TRBJ1-1
V gene: TRBV18
clone size: many
D gene: NA
CDR3 DNA: TGTGCCAGCTCACAAGCAGACGGCACTGAAGCTTTCTTT
CDR3 protein: CASSQADGTEAFF

J gene: TRBJ1-2
V gene: TRBV7-9
clone size: few
D gene: NA
CDR3 DNA: TGTGCCAGCAGCTATTGGGGGACCTATGGCTACACCTTC
CDR3 protein: CASSYWGTYGYTF

J gene: TRBJ2-2
V gene: TRBV19
clone size: NA
D gene: NA
CDR3 DNA: TGTGCCAGTAGTATAGGAAGGGCGAACACCGGGGAGCTGTTTTTT
CDR3 protein: CASSIGRANTGELFF

J gene: TRBJ1-1
V gene: TRBV7-9
clone size: few
D gene: NA
CDR3 DNA: TGTGCCAGCAGATCGGGGGTCACTGAAGCTTTCTTT
CDR3 protein: CASRSGVTEAFF

J gene: TRBJ2-7
V gene: TRBV5-1
clone size: NA
D gene: NA
CDR3 DNA: TGCGCCAGCAGCTTGGTTGCGGATGCGGAGCAGTACTTC
CDR3 protein: CASSLVADAEQYF

J gene: TRBJ2-7
V gene: TRBV5-1
clone size: NA
D gene: NA
CDR3 DNA: TGCGCCAGCAGCCCCTGGTCAGGGAGCTCCTACGAGCAGTACTTC
CDR3 protein: CASSPWSGSSYEQYF

J gene: TRBJ1-2
V gene: TRBV7-2
clone size: many
D gene: TRBD1
CDR3 DNA: TGTGCCAGCAGCACAAGGGACAGGGGGAACTATGGCTACACCTTC
CDR3 protein: CASSTRDRGNYGYTF

J gene: TRBJ2-3
V gene: TRBV20-1
clone size: NA
D gene: NA
CDR3 DNA: TGCAGTGCTAGAGTTACCGGAGGGGGACGCACAGATACGCAGTATTTT
CDR3 protein: CSARVTGGGRTDTQYF

J gene: TRBJ1-6
V gene: TRBV7-6
clone size: many
D gene: NA
CDR3 DNA: TGTGCCAGCAGCTTTATGCGGGGCGGTCGTCATCACAATTTTAATTCACCCCTCCACTTT
CDR3 protein: CASSFMRGGRHHNFNSPLHF

J gene: TRBJ1-3
V gene: TRBV6-9
clone size: NA
D gene: TRBD1
CDR3 DNA: TGTGCCAGCAGTTTCCAGGGGGCCGTGACTGGAAACACCATATATTTT
CDR3 protein: CASSFQGAVTGNTIYF

J gene: TRBJ1-1
V gene: TRBV7-3
clone size: NA
D gene: NA
CDR3 DNA: TGTGCCAGCAGCCCCCGGCATGGGGGGGGAACTGAAGCTTTCTTT
CDR3 protein: CASSPRHGGGTEAFF

J gene: TRBJ1-1
V gene: TRBV6-1
clone size: many
D gene: NA
CDR3 DNA: TGTGCCAGCAGGCGGGGAGGTTCCACTGAAGCTTTCTTT
CDR3 protein: CASRRGGSTEAFF

J gene: TRBJ1-2
V gene: TRBV18
clone size: few
D gene: NA
CDR3 DNA: TGTGCCAGCTCACGTGGCTCGGACTATGGCTACACCTTC
CDR3 protein: CASSRGSDYGYTF

J gene: TRBJ1-6
V gene: TRBV10-2
clone size: few
D gene: TRBD1
CDR3 DNA: TGCGCCAGCCGACCCACCGGGACAGAGAATTCACCCCTCCACTTT
CDR3 protein: CASRPTGTENSPLHF

J gene: TRBJ1-2
V gene: TRBV20-1
clone size: NA
D gene: NA
CDR3 DNA: TGCAGTGCCATAGGACCGAGGGGGACCGGTGGCTATGGCTACACCTTC
CDR3 protein: CSAIGPRGTGGYGYTF

J gene: TRBJ1-4
V gene: TRBV29-1
clone size: few
D gene: NA
CDR3 DNA: TGCAGCGTTGAAGGTTGGGGGAATAATGAAAAACTGTTTTTT
CDR3 protein: CSVEGWGNNEKLFF

J gene: TRBJ2-7
V gene: TRBV30
clone size: NA
D gene: TRBD1
CDR3 DNA: TGTGCCTGGAGAAGCCGGGACAGGGGTTACGAGCAGTACTTC
CDR3 protein: CAWRSRDRGYEQYF

J gene: TRBJ1-1
V gene: TRBV18
clone size: NA
D gene: NA
CDR3 DNA: TGTGCCAGCTCACCACCAGGATCGTTAGAGGCTTTCTTT
CDR3 protein: CASSPPGSLEAFF

J gene: TRBJ1-5
V gene: TRBV5-1
clone size: many
D gene: NA
CDR3 DNA: TGCGCCAGCAGCTTGGGACAGTTTGGGCAGCCCCAGCATTTT
CDR3 protein: CASSLGQFGQPQHF

J gene: TRBJ1-1
V gene: TRBV5-4
clone size: few
D gene: NA
CDR3 DNA: TGTGCCAGCAGCCCCCCACAGGGTACTGAAGCTTTCTTT
CDR3 protein: CASSPPQGTEAFF

J gene: TRBJ2-6
V gene: TRBV7-9
clone size: NA
D gene: TRBD1
CDR3 DNA: TGTGCCAGCAGCCAAACAGGGGGCTCTGGGGCCAACGTCCTGACTTTC
CDR3 protein: CASSQTGGSGANVLTF

J gene: TRBJ1-6
V gene: TRBV7-3
clone size: many
D gene: NA
CDR3 DNA: TGTGCCAGCAGCCAAGGGGGAATAGGGTCACCCCTCCACTTT
CDR3 protein: CASSQGGIGSPLHF

J gene: TRBJ2-7
V gene: TRBV7-9
clone size: NA
D gene: TRBD1
CDR3 DNA: TGTGCCAGCAGCCCCCTGGGACAGGTTTCCTACGAGCAGTACTTC
CDR3 protein: CASSPLGQVSYEQYF

J gene: TRBJ2-5
V gene: TRBV7-9
clone size: few
D gene: TRBD1
CDR3 DNA: TGTGCCAGCAGCTTCGGACAGGAGGAGACCCAGTACTTC
CDR3 protein: CASSFGQEETQYF

J gene: TRBJ2-7
V gene: TRBV7-8
clone size: many
D gene: TRBD1
CDR3 DNA: TGTGCCAGCAGCTTACAGGACAGGGGAGGCAACGAGCAGTACTTC
CDR3 protein: CASSLQDRGGNEQYF

J gene: TRBJ2-7
V gene: TRBV7-8
clone size: NA
D gene: TRBD2
CDR3 DNA: TGTGCCAGCAGCCCAGCGGGGGGGAGTTCGGGGCAGTACTTC
CDR3 protein: CASSPAGGSSGQYF

J gene: TRBJ2-2
V gene: TRBV2
clone size: NA
D gene: NA
CDR3 DNA: TGTGCCAGCAGTGAGTCCAGGGCAGTCGGGGAGCTGTTTTTT
CDR3 protein: CASSESRAVGELFF